The TCR beta chain under discussion was sequenced for a study of T cell repertoires in cytomegalovirus infection. Germline V gene sequence: CDR1 SGHKS, CDR2 YYEKEE (reference sequence). This CDR3 spans 12 amino acids. Trimming removed 5 bases at V and 4 bases at J, with 6 bases between. Each CDR3 protein gets one entry after TCRdb re-called the reads with MiXCR. The sample shows fewer than 850,000 distinct CDR3 sequences, roughly 29% of them seen only once. There are a few counts of this clonotype. What it binds is unknown. The sample in question was cultured CD8+ T cells from PBMCs, obtained from culture after CMV antigen stimulation. The chain uses TRBV5-5 and TRBJ2-2; D is undetermined. This receptor was taken from a human donor in good health (CMV status not recorded). Some clones in this sample may be carry-over from other donors' samples. CDR3 sequence: CASRQPTGELFF. The CDR3 bases are TGTGCCAGCAGACAGCCCACCGGGGAGCTGTTTTTT.